This T cell receptor (beta chain) was sequenced in a study of CD8 T cells in ankylosing spondylitis. TCRdb reanalysed the 5' RACE reads using MiXCR and keeps one entry per CDR3 protein. The table includes about 150,000 distinct CDR3 sequences, more than 5.5% detected once. Study-level points and caveats: In ankylosing spondylitis blood, a motif of several highly homologous TCR beta variants appeared characteristic. There was reportedly significant enrichment of clones that were disease-linked in matched ankylosing spondylitis synovial fluid.

This clonotype was counted ten times or more. The antigen remains unidentified. The source of this sequence is a female donor with ankylosing spondylitis or in good health (not recorded which). The specimen sequenced was blood, either unsorted or a sorted T cell fraction (not recorded which).

CDR3 sequence: CASRWADNQPQHF. CDR3 DNA sequence: TGTGCCAGCAGGTGGGCAGACAATCAGCCCCAGCATTTT. The J gene is TRBJ1-5, the V gene TRBV6-1; unclear D gene. V was clipped by 6 bases and J by 3 bases, with 9 bases between them. This CDR3 has 13 residues. The germline V gene encodes CDR1 MNHNS and CDR2 SASEGT.